The clone carrying this TCR beta chain was counted between two and nine times. Its antigen remains unidentified. The sample belongs to a study of T-cell reconstitution after alpha-beta-depleted transplantation in children. Study-level results: Diversity and T-cell counts at one year after transplant derived mostly from new T cells. From surviving recipient T cells and thymic progenitors came the high day-60 TCRbeta diversity observed in some patients. Two months or so post-transplant, alpha-beta T cells reportedly derived from several hundred expanded graft clones.

The germline CDR1 and CDR2 sequences are KGHSH and LQKENI. CDR3 size: 13 residues. V was pared by 3 bases and J by 7 bases, with 0 bases of the junction left unmatched. Molecular barcoding with unique molecular identifiers was used for the TCRbeta library. TCRdb re-called the PCR reads through MiXCR, storing one row per CDR3 protein. The sample includes around 450,000 distinct CDR3 sequences, roughly 17% of them seen just once. The source of this sequence is a boy under three years old who had a stem cell transplant for Wiskott-Aldrich syndrome, so the T cells may come from the graft donor. The input for sequencing was PBMCs, mostly from graft donor cells, taken 360 days after TCRalphabeta/CD19-depleted stem cell transplant. The chain has TRBV18 and TRBJ2-1; TRBD2 aligns across 10 bases. Here the CDR3 reads CASSPGLANEQFF. The CDR3 DNA follows: TGTGCCAGCTCACCGGGACTAGCGAATGAGCAGTTCTTC.